This TCR beta chain was recovered during a study of post-analysis software for immune sequencing data. This clonotype was picked up many times. The target antigen is unknown. Study findings and constraints: Comparison of patients with controls showed five TRBV segments more frequent in patients, TRBV5-6, TRBV5-1 and TRBV20-1 among them.

Sequencing libraries made from TCR beta cDNA carried unique molecular identifiers. TCRdb used MiXCR to reprocess the PCR reads, holding one entry per CDR3 protein. The profile shows approximately 260,000 distinct CDR3 sequences, 30% to 45% of them singletons. V was cut by 0 bases and J by 8 bases, with 10 bases left in between. The CDR3 covers 13 residues. CDR1 and CDR2 (germline): MGHRA, YSYEKL. This clonotype originated in a girl aged 5 to 17 with multiple sclerosis. This sequence joins TRBV4-1 and TRBJ1-2; possibly TRBD1 for D (5 bases). The material sequenced was blood. CDR3 protein: CASSQDQGWGYTF. The CDR3 DNA reads as TGCGCCAGCAGCCAAGATCAGGGCTGGGGCTACACCTTC.